The 15 T cell receptor beta chains presented below share a single source sample, sequenced in a study of blood T cell repertoires in COVID-19. TCRdb's copy holds only in-frame clones and misses some; the assay was immunoSEQ multiplex PCR. The data show about 64,000 clones, roughly 91% seen once. Sequenced sample: peripheral blood. These receptors were collected from a human donor in a cohort sampled during active COVID-19.

CDR3 bases: TGTGCCAGCAGCCGTCTAGTTGAGCAGTTCTTC. Translated: CASSRLVEQFF. The J gene is TRBJ2-1, the V gene TRBV7-2; D ambiguous. V lost 5 bases and J 9 bases, leaving 8 bases between the germline ends. The CDR3 totals 11 residues. CDR1 SGHTA and CDR2 FQGNSA come from the germline V gene.

In this sample, this clone turned up a few times. The CDR3: CASRPGQSTYEQYF. The CDR3 DNA follows: TGTGCCAGCCGACCGGGACAGTCGACCTACGAGCAGTACTTC. V and J are TRBV24-1 and TRBJ2-7, with 7 positions matching TRBD1. CDR1 KGHDR and CDR2 SFDVKD come from the germline V gene. Trimming took 11 bases from V and 2 from J; bases not matched to a gene: 11. The CDR3 spans 14 residues.

The chain joins TRBV27 to TRBJ1-5; the match to TRBD1 covers 8 bases. Germline values: CDR1 MNHEY, CDR2 SMNVEV (reference sequence). V shed 3 bases and J 4 bases; nucleotides not matched to a gene: 2. The CDR3 spans 14 residues. CDR3 DNA: TGTGCCAGCAGTTTGCAGGGGGCGAATCAGCCCCAGCATTTT. Translation: CASSLQGANQPQHF.

The chain combines TRBV28 with TRBJ2-7, with D unresolved. Germline-derived CDR1 and CDR2 are MDHEN and SYDVKM. V was cut by 1 base and J by 2 bases, with 12 bases left in between. This CDR3 spans 15 amino acids. The CDR3 nucleotides read TGTGCCAGCAGTTTATTTCCAGGTTCTACCTACGAGCAGTACTTC. As protein: CASSLFPGSTYEQYF.

The rearrangement joins TRBV28 to TRBJ2-1; 10 nucleotides line up with TRBD2. V gave up 4 bases and J gave up 6 bases; unmatched junction bases: 6. The CDR3 spans 15 residues. The germline V gene encodes CDR1 MDHEN and CDR2 SYDVKM. The CDR3 bases are TGTGCCAGCAGTTCAAGCGGGAGGGCCTTCAATGAGCAGTTCTTC. This sequence encodes CASSSSGRAFNEQFF.

The V gene is TRBV19, the J gene TRBJ2-2; D remains unclear. The V end lost 4 bases, the J end lost 6 bases, and 9 bases lay between the germline ends. The CDR3 contains 13 residues. Per the germline V gene, CDR1 is LNHDA and CDR2 is SQIVND (reference sequence). The CDR3 is CASSRAGSGELFF. The DNA for the CDR3 is TGTGCCAGTAGTAGAGCAGGCTCCGGGGAGCTGTTTTTT.

The V gene is TRBV5-1, the J gene TRBJ2-5; possible D gene TRBD2, 6 bases. Trimming stripped 3 bases from V and 7 bases from J, with 16 bases between. This CDR3 has 14 amino acids. The germline V gene encodes CDR1 SGHRS and CDR2 YFSETQ. CDR3 amino acids: CASSWEDYPGTQYF. The CDR3 coding sequence is TGCGCCAGCAGCTGGGAGGACTACCCTGGGACCCAGTACTTC.

The genes are TRBV7-9 and TRBJ2-1, with 9 nucleotides matching TRBD2. The CDR3 contains 17 residues. Germline V gene sequence: CDR1 SEHNR, CDR2 FQNEAQ (reference sequence). The trim removed 1 base at V and 10 bases at J, leaving 14 bases unmatched. The CDR3 DNA reads as TGTGCCAGCAGCTTAGAGGGGAGACTAGCGGTAAGCCTAGAGCAGTTCTTC. Translating gives CASSLEGRLAVSLEQFF.

This chain uses TRBV4-3 with TRBJ1-4; perhaps TRBD1 as D (6 bases). The V gene lost 4 bases and the J gene lost 4 bases, with 13 bases spanning the gap. The germline V gene has CDR1 LGHNA and CDR2 YSLEER. CDR3 size: 15 residues. In nucleotides, the CDR3 is TGCGCCAGCAGCCGAAACGGACAGATTAATGAAAAACTGTTTTTT. Protein: CASSRNGQINEKLFF.

The J gene is TRBJ2-2, the V gene TRBV25-1; D not certain. This CDR3 contains 15 residues. CDR1 MGHDK and CDR2 SYGVNS come from the germline V gene. Trimming took off 2 bases at V and 5 bases at J, with 12 bases between the two ends. The CDR3 spells CASSEASPRTGELFF. As DNA, the CDR3 is TGTGCCAGCAGTGAAGCGTCTCCCCGTACCGGGGAGCTGTTTTTT. The variable domain in full, with the rest retrieved from reference TRBV25-1 and TRBJ2-2, is EADIYQTPRYLVIGTGKKITLECSQTMGHDKMYWYQQDPGMELHLIHYSYGVNSTEKGDLSSESTVSRIRTEHFPLTLESARPSHTSQYLCASSEASPRTGELFFGEGSRLTVL.

The chain combines TRBV24-1 with TRBJ2-3, with 10 bases matching TRBD2. Germline CDR1 and CDR2: KGHDR and SFDVKD. J gave up 0 bases and V 5 bases, and 16 bases lay outside the gene matches. The CDR3 is 20 amino acids. CDR3 loop: CATSGHVRLAGLTSTDTQYF. The CDR3, as DNA: TGTGCCACCAGTGGCCATGTAAGACTAGCGGGTCTAACTAGCACAGATACGCAGTATTTT.

The rearrangement links TRBV5-6 to TRBJ1-4; 7 bases match TRBD1. The CDR3 has 15 residues. Germline V gives CDR1 SGHDT, CDR2 YYEEEE. J lost 5 bases, V lost 4 bases, and 8 bases had no gene match. Here the CDR3 reads CASSTPQGRNEKLFF. The CDR3 region has the DNA TGTGCCAGCAGCACCCCACAGGGGCGGAATGAAAAACTGTTTTTT. Filled out from reference TRBV5-6 and TRBJ1-4, the complete variable domain reads DAGVTQSPTHLIKTRGQQVTLRCSPKSGHDTVSWYQQALGQGPQFIFQYYEEEERQRGNFPDRFSGHQFPNYSSELNVNALLLGDSALYLCASSTPQGRNEKLFFGSGTQLSVL.

The chain employs TRBV4-3 and TRBJ2-2; 8 bases are a match to TRBD1. J was trimmed by 4 bases and V by 4 bases; bases with no gene match: 14. Looked up from germline, CDR1 is LGHNA and CDR2 is YSLEER. The CDR3 runs 18 residues. CDR3 DNA: TGCGCCAGCAGCCTCAAGTTGCCCGGACAGGGTGGCACCGGGGAGCTGTTTTTT. It encodes CASSLKLPGQGGTGELFF.

V and J are TRBV7-9 and TRBJ1-5; perhaps TRBD1 as D (6 bases). This CDR3 is 18 amino acids long. Germline assignment: CDR1 SEHNR and CDR2 FQNEAQ (reference sequence). Trimming stripped 4 bases from V and 2 bases from J, with 21 bases between. The CDR3: CASSSPAGKTGGNQPQHF. For the CDR3, the DNA is TGTGCCAGCAGCTCCCCAGCAGGAAAGACAGGCGGCAATCAGCCCCAGCATTTT.

The chain links TRBV18 to TRBJ2-7, with TRBD2 identical over 11 bases. J lost 1 base, V lost 2 bases, and 10 bases had no gene match. The CDR3 covers 18 residues. Germline V CDR1 and CDR2: KGHSH, LQKENI. CDR3 sequence: CASSPVSSGRAFSYEQYF. As DNA, the CDR3 is TGTGCCAGCTCACCAGTGAGTAGCGGGAGGGCCTTTTCCTACGAGCAGTACTTC.